Listed here are 18 T cell receptor beta chains from one sample, sequenced in a study of CD4 T cell repertoires in COVID-19. Sequencing used immunoSEQ multiplex PCR; TCRdb keeps in-frame clones, though not all of them. The sample holds about 440 clones, around 26% seen once. Recombinant SARS-CoV-2 spike or nucleoprotein, presented by autologous monocytes, stimulated the CFSE-labeled cells. These receptors have no known antigen. The sequencing here drew on effector memory CD4+ T cells, cultured in vitro, taken after recovery from COVID-19. The receptor set was obtained from a human donor who had COVID-19.

The chain couples TRBV24-1 to TRBJ1-5; D is possibly TRBD1 (6 bases). The CDR3 loop spans 15 amino acids. V shed 7 bases and J shed 11 bases, with 23 bases lying between them. Germline CDR1 reads KGHDR; CDR2 reads SFDVKD. The CDR3 here is CATRDGRGPRASQHF. In nucleotides, the CDR3 is TGTGCCACCAGGGACGGGCGGGGGCCCCGGGCGTCCCAGCATTTT.

The table lists this clone with a few counts. This chain joins TRBV7-8 and TRBJ1-1; D unclear. CDR1 and CDR2 (germline): SGHVS, FQNEAQ. CDR3 length equals 14 residues. Trimming shortened V by 5 bases and J by 1 base, and 11 bases separated the two germline ends. The DNA for the CDR3 is TGTGCCAGCAGCCGGGGTTCGGGGAACACTGAAGCTTTCTTT. Amino acids: CASSRGSGNTEAFF.

This clone is labeled as large. The chain employs TRBV6-6 and TRBJ1-1; perhaps TRBD1 as D (6 bases). The CDR3 length is 15 residues. The V gene lost 3 bases and the J gene lost 5 bases, with 16 bases spanning the gap. Germline V gene data show CDR1 as MNHNY and CDR2 as SVGAGI (reference sequence). The CDR3 region is CASSYLQGGETEAFF. The CDR3 nucleotides read TGTGCCAGCAGTTATTTACAGGGAGGTGAAACTGAAGCTTTCTTT.

In this sample, this clone is large. The chain carries TRBV9 and TRBJ2-6; D not resolved. The CDR3 spans 18 residues. Trimming removed 0 bases at V and 0 bases at J, with 13 bases between. CDR1 is SGDLS, CDR2 YYNGEE, per germline. The chain's CDR3 is CASSVGLNSRSGANVLTF. Here the CDR3 DNA reads TGTGCCAGCAGCGTAGGTCTCAACTCGCGCTCTGGGGCCAACGTCCTGACTTTC.

A remark on this clone: Just one base apart from a much larger clone, this may be a read error. The same CDR3 arises from other DNA sequences in this sample as well. This sequence joins TRBV23-1 and TRBJ2-7; D is perhaps TRBD1 or TRBD2 (6 bases each). TRBV23-1 is an open reading frame, and its role is uncertain. The CDR3 runs 15 residues. Deletions cut 6 bases from V and 5 bases from J, with 20 bases between. In DNA form, the CDR3 reads TGCGCCAGCAGCCCCGGTGGGGGGCCGGCCCACGAGCAGTACGTC. It yields the protein CASSPGGGPAHEQYV.

This clone came up a few times. This sequence joins TRBV7-2 and TRBJ1-1, with a possible D match to TRBD1 (6 bases). Germline CDR1 and CDR2: SGHTA and FQGNSA. V lost 5 bases and J 6 bases, leaving 19 bases between the germline ends. The CDR3 is made up of 15 amino acids. CDR3 nucleotide sequence: TGTGCCAGCAGCCCCAGCTGGGGGGCCGGGGCTGAAGCTTTCTTT. This encodes CASSPSWGAGAEAFF.

This clone is deemed large. The chain combines TRBV7-3 with TRBJ1-1; 10 bases map to TRBD1. This CDR3 contains 13 residues. CDR1 and CDR2 from the germline V gene are SGHTA and FQGTGA. J lost 11 bases, V lost 5 bases, and 8 bases had no gene match. The CDR3 reads CASSPDRGVGAFF. The CDR3 DNA reads as TGTGCCAGCAGCCCGGACAGGGGGGTAGGGGCTTTCTTT.

This clone is judged large (0.1 to 1%). The rearrangement links TRBV3-1 (or the pseudogene TRBV3-2) to TRBJ1-2; D gene uncertain. Germline values: CDR1 LGHDT, CDR2 YNNKEL (reference sequence). The CDR3 is 13 residues long. V was pared by 4 bases and J by 1 base, with 7 bases between. CDR3 bases: TGTGCCAGCAGCCGTCAGGTTAACTATGGCTACACCTTC. It yields the protein CASSRQVNYGYTF.

A few counts support this clone. J is TRBJ2-1 and V is TRBV18, with D perhaps TRBD2 (6 bases). V was trimmed by 2 bases and J by 5 bases, leaving 13 bases between them. Germline assignment: CDR1 KGHSH and CDR2 LQKENI. This CDR3 has 15 amino acids. CDR3 region: CASSPASVLDNEQFF. The CDR3 DNA reads TGTGCCAGCTCACCAGCTAGCGTTCTAGACAATGAGCAGTTCTTC. Full variable domain (missing parts from reference TRBV18 and TRBJ2-1): NAGVMQNPRHLVRRRGQEARLRCSPMKGHSHVYWYRQLPEEGLKFMVYLQKENIIDESGMPKERFSAEFPKEGPSILRIQQVVRGDSAAYFCASSPASVLDNEQFFGPGTRLTVL.

V is TRBV7-2 and J is TRBJ2-3, with D perhaps TRBD1 (6 bases). This CDR3 region has 13 residues. The V gene lost 3 bases and the J gene lost 6 bases, with 10 bases spanning the gap. Germline lookup yields CDR1 SGHTA and CDR2 FQGNSA. CDR3 sequence (DNA): TGTGCCAGCAGCTTGTGGGGGCGGGATACGCAGTATTTT. It codes for CASSLWGRDTQYF.

This clone is labeled large. The V call is TRBV7-2, the J call TRBJ1-3, with unresolved D. Germline assignment: CDR1 SGHTA and CDR2 FQGNSA. The CDR3 consists of 14 residues. Between the trimmed V and J ends, which lost 2 bases and 0 bases, there was a span of 5 bases. CDR3 DNA sequence: TGTGCCAGCAGCTTACAAAGCTCTGGAAACACCATATATTTT. Translation gives CASSLQSSGNTIYF.

In its sample, this clone ranks as hyperexpanded. The chain recombines TRBV2 with TRBJ1-3; perhaps TRBD1 as D (5 bases). Trimming shortened V by 7 bases and J by 0 bases, and 10 bases separated the two germline ends. This CDR3 contains 14 residues. Germline lookup yields CDR1 SNHLY and CDR2 FYNNEI. Written as DNA, the CDR3 is TGTGCCAGCAAACAGGAAAGCTCTGGAAACACCATATATTTT. This gives the protein CASKQESSGNTIYF.

This clone showed up just a few times. This chain joins TRBV5-1 and TRBJ1-1; D is uncertain. This CDR3 is built from 12 residues. With 7 bases removed from V and 5 bases from J, the gap between germline ends came to 12 bases. In germline, CDR1 is SGHRS, CDR2 YFSETQ. The CDR3 sequence is CASRNSETEAFF. DNA for the CDR3: TGCGCCAGCCGCAACAGTGAGACTGAAGCTTTCTTT.

This clone appeared a few times. This chain uses TRBV24-1 with TRBJ1-5; maybe TRBD1 (5 bases). The germline gives CDR1 KGHDR, CDR2 SFDVKD. V lost 7 bases, J lost 10 bases, and 22 bases lay in between. CDR3 length equals 15 residues. Written as DNA, the CDR3 is TGTGCCACCAGGGACGGGCGGGGCCCCGGGCGTCCCCAGCATTTT. It is translated as CATRDGRGPGRPQHF.

This clone was seen only a few times. V and J are TRBV4-3 and TRBJ1-1; a possible D gene is TRBD1 (5 bases). CDR3 length: 13 residues. Between the trimmed V and J ends, which lost 5 bases and 5 bases, there was a span of 12 bases. Germline CDR1 reads LGHNA; CDR2 reads YSLEER. As DNA, the CDR3 is TGCGCCAGCAGCAGCCAAAGGGGTACTGAAGCTTTCTTT. Protein: CASSSQRGTEAFF.

This clone qualifies as medium-sized. The V and J genes are TRBV19 and TRBJ2-7; D may be TRBD2 (6 bases). Between the trimmed V and J ends, which lost 6 bases and 6 bases, there was a span of 21 bases. CDR3 length equals 15 residues. Germline V gives CDR1 LNHDA, CDR2 SQIVND (reference sequence). In DNA, the CDR3 is TGTGCCAGTAGCCGGAGGGAAGGTGATTTTGGCGAGCAGTACTTC. This sequence encodes CASSRREGDFGEQYF.

This clone is medium-sized (0.01 to 0.1%) in the sample. V usage is TRBV5-6 and J usage is TRBJ1-5; D might be TRBD1 (5 bases). This CDR3 region has 15 residues. The germline CDR1 and CDR2 sequences are SGHDT and YYEEEE. The germline V and J ends were trimmed by 0 bases and 7 bases, with 14 bases remaining between them. CDR3 residues: CASSLGGRVWQPQHF. CDR3 DNA: TGTGCCAGCAGCTTGGGGGGCAGGGTCTGGCAGCCCCAGCATTTT.

By proportion, this clone is large. The V call is TRBV4-3, the J call TRBJ1-1; possibly TRBD1 for D (6 bases). Per the germline V gene, CDR1 is LGHNA and CDR2 is YSLEER. The V end was cut by 1 base, the J end by 6 bases, with 15 bases between. CDR3 length: 15 amino acids. In DNA, the CDR3 is TGCGCCAGCAGCCAAGCGGGGGCAGGGGAGGCTGAAGCTTTCTTT. Translating gives CASSQAGAGEAEAFF.